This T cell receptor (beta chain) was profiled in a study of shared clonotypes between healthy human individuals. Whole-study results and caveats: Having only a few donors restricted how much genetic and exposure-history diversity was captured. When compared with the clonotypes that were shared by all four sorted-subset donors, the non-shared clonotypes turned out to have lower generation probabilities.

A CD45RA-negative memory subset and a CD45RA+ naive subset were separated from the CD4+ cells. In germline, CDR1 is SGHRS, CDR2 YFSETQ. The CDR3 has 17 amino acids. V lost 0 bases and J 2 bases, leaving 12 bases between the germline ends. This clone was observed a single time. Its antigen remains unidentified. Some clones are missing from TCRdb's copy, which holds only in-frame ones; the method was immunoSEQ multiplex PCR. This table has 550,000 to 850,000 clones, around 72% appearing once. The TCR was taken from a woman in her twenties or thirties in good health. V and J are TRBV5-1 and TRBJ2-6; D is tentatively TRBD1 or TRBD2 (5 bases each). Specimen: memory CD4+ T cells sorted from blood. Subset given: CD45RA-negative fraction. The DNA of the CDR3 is TGCGCCAGCAGCTTGGGGGACCGGACGCCTGGGGCCAACGTCCTGACTTTC. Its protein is CASSLGDRTPGANVLTF.